This TCR beta chain was obtained from a study of siplizumab effects on memory and regulatory T cells. The CDR3 is 14 amino acids. CDR1 is SGHTA and CDR2 is FQGTGA in the germline V gene. V dropped 0 bases and J dropped 3; count of bases not matched to a gene: 1. Per sample, 10^5 or so TCR templates underwent assay. Clones were sequenced by immunoSEQ multiplex PCR, and TCRdb holds only the in-frame ones, with some missing. The sample holds some 100,000 clones, about 92% seen once. The chain uses TRBV7-3 and TRBJ2-7; 8 bases are shared with TRBD1. The specimen was Tregs sorted from blood. The source of this sequence is a human donor in good health. CDR3 loop: CASSLTGTGYEQYF. The CDR3, as DNA: TGTGCCAGCAGCTTAACCGGGACAGGCTACGAGCAGTACTTC.